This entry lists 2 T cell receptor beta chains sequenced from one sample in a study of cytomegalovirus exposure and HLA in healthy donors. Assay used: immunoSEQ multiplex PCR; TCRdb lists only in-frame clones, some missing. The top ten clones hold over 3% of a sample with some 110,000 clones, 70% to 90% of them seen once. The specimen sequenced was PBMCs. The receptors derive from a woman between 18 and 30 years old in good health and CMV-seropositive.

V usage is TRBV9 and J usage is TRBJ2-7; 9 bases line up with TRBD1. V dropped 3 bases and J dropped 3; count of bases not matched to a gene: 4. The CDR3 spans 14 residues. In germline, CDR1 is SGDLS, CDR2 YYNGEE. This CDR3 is CASSDRQGGYEQYF. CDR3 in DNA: TGTGCCAGCAGCGACCGACAGGGGGGCTACGAGCAGTACTTC.

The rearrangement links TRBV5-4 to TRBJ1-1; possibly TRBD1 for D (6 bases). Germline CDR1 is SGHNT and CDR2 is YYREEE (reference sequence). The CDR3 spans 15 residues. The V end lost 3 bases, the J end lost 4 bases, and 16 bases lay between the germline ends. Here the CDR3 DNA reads TGTGCCAGCAGCTGGAGGGGGGGATCAGTCACTGAAGCTTTCTTT. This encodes CASSWRGGSVTEAFF.